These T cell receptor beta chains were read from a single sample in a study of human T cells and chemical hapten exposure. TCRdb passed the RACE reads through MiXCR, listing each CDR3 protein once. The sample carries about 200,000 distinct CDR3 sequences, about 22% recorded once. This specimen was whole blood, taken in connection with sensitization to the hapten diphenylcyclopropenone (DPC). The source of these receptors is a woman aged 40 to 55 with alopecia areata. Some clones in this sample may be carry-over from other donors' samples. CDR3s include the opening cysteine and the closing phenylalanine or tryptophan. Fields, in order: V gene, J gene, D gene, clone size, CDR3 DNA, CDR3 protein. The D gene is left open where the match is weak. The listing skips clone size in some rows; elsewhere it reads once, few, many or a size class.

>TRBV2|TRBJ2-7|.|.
TGTGCCAGCAGAGGCGAGTCCTACGAGCAGTACTTC
CASRGESYEQYF
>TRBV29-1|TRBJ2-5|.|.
TGCAGCGTCAAGGGGTCGGAGACCCAGTACTTC
CSVKGSETQYF
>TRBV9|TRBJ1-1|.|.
TGTGCCAGCAGCGCCGGACCTTTTTTTACTGAAGCTTTCTTT
CASSAGPFFTEAFF
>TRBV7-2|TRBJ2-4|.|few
TGTGCCAGCAGCTTAGCGGGGGTCAGGGGAAACATTCAGTACTTC
CASSLAGVRGNIQYF
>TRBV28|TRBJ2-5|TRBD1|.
TGTGCCAGCAGTCCGACAGGGGTGGAGACCCAGTACTTC
CASSPTGVETQYF
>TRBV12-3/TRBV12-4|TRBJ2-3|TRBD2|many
TGTGCCAGCAGCCTACGACTAGCGGGAACAGATACGCAGTATTTT
CASSLRLAGTDTQYF
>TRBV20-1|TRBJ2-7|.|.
TGCAGTGCTAGAGTCGGGGACCGCGAGCAGTACTTC
CSARVGDREQYF
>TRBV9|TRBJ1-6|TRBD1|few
TGTGCCAGCAGTATAGGGGGCAGCTCCTATAATTCACCCCTCCACTTT
CASSIGGSSYNSPLHF
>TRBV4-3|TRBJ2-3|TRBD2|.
TGCGCCAGCAGCCATGTACTAGCGGGCACAGATACGCAGTATTTT
CASSHVLAGTDTQYF
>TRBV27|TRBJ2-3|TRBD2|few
TGTGCCAGCAGTTCCATAGCGGGAGGGCCCACAGATACGCAGTATTTT
CASSSIAGGPTDTQYF
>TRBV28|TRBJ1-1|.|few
TGTGCCAGCAAAACGGGCCCGACGTTTGAAGCTTTCTTT
CASKTGPTFEAFF
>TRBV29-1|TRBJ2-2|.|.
TGCAGTGGACTTAGAGGCGGGGAGCTGTTTTTT
CSGLRGGELFF
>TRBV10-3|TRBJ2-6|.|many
TGTGCCATCAGCGGGGACTCTGGGGCCAACGTCCTGACTTTC
CAISGDSGANVLTF
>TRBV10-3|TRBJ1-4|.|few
TGTGCCATCAGGGCCTCGGACACGCTGGCCGAAAAACTGTTTTTT
CAIRASDTLAEKLFF
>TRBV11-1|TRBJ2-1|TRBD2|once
TGTGCCAGCAGCCGCCTAACCGGGACTAGCGACAATGAGCAGTTCTTC
CASSRLTGTSDNEQFF
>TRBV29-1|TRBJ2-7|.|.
TGCAGCGTTGAAGATCGACGCTACGAGCAGTACTTC
CSVEDRRYEQYF
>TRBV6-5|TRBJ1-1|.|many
TGTGCCAGCAGTTACTCGACAGGGAACACTGAAGCTTTCTTT
CASSYSTGNTEAFF
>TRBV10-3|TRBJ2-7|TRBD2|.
TGTGCCATCAGTGCCTGGACTAGCGGGAGCGGTTACGAGCAGTACTTC
CAISAWTSGSGYEQYF
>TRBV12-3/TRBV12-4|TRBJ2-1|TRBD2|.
TGTGCCAGCAGCACCGGACTAGTCTCCGGAAATGAGCAGTTCTTC
CASSTGLVSGNEQFF
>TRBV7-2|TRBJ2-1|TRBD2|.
TGTGCCAGCAGCTTAGCCCCTAGCGGGAGGGAAGAGCAGTTCTTC
CASSLAPSGREEQFF
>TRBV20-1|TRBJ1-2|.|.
TGCAGTGCTGGACCCATGAACTATGGCTACACCTTC
CSAGPMNYGYTF
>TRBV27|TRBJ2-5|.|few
TGTGCCAGCAGTTTACGGCCGGGCGCGGAGACCCAGTACTTC
CASSLRPGAETQYF
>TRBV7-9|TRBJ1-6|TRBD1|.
TGTGCCAGCGGCTTAGAACAGGGGATAAATTCACCCCTCCACTTT
CASGLEQGINSPLHF
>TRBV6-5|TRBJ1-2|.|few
TGTGCCAGCAGGTCGCAGGGAAGCTATGGCTACACCTTC
CASRSQGSYGYTF
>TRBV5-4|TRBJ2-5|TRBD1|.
TGTGCCAGCAGCCTACCGACAGGGCGAGAGACCCAGTACTTC
CASSLPTGRETQYF
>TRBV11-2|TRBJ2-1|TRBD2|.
TGTGCCAGCAGCTTAGACCCTCCTACTAGCGGGAGCAAAGTTGAGCAGTTCTTC
CASSLDPPTSGSKVEQFF
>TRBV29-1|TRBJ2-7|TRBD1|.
TGCAGCGGAGGGACAGGGGCCTACGAGCAGTACTTC
CSGGTGAYEQYF
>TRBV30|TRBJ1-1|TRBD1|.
TGTGCCTCGTTAGGGGGCAGGAACACTGAAGCTTTCTTT
CASLGGRNTEAFF
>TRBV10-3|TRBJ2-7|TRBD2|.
TGTGCCATCAGTGCCCCCCTCCGTCAAAGTAGCGGGAGGGCCGGGAACGAGCAGTACTTC
CAISAPLRQSSGRAGNEQYF
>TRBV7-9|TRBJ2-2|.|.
TGTGCCAGCAGCCTCGCGGGGAACCGGGAGCTGTTTTTT
CASSLAGNRELFF
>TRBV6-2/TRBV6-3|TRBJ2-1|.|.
TGTGCCAGCAGGTATCAGGACGCACGGCCCCGGCAGTTCTTC
CASRYQDARPRQFF
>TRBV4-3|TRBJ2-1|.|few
TGCGCCAGCAGCCAAGATGACGCGAGCTCCTACAATGAGCAGTTCTTC
CASSQDDASSYNEQFF
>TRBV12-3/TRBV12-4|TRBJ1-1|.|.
TGTGCCAGCAGTTTCGTGCTTGTGAACACTGAAGCTTTCTTT
CASSFVLVNTEAFF
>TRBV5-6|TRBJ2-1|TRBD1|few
TGTGCCAGCAGCTGGGTCGGACAGGGGGAGTACAATGAGCAGTTCTTC
CASSWVGQGEYNEQFF
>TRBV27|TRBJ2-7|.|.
TGTGCCAGCAGCCTTGCATCAGGCTACGAGCAGTACTTC
CASSLASGYEQYF
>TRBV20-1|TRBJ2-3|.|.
TGCAGTGCTAGTGACGGAGGCACGGCGGCAGATACGCAGTATTTT
CSASDGGTAADTQYF
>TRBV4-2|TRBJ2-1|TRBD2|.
TGTGCCAGCAGCCTCCAAAGAGCTAGCGGGAGGAAGAATGAGCAGTTCTTC
CASSLQRASGRKNEQFF
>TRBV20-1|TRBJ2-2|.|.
TGCAGTGCTAGTGCTAGGGATCCGGTCACCGGGGAGCTGTTTTTT
CSASARDPVTGELFF
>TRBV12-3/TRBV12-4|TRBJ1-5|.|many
TGTGCCAGCAGACCCACAGGGCCTGGCAATCAGCCCCAGCATTTT
CASRPTGPGNQPQHF
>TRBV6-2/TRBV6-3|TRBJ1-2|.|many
TGTGCCAGCAAGAATCAATACTATGGCTACACCTTC
CASKNQYYGYTF
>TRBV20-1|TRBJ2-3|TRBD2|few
TGCAGTGCTAGAGACCCCCTCGGGACTAGCGACACAGATACGCAGTATTTT
CSARDPLGTSDTDTQYF
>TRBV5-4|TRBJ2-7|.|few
TGTGCCAGCAGCTTGGGAAAGTCCCACGAGCAGTACTTC
CASSLGKSHEQYF
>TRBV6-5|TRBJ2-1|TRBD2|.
TGTGCCAGCAGAATGACTAGCGGGAGTTGGAATGAGCAGATCTTC
CASRMTSGSWNEQIF
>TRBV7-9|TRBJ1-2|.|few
TGTGCCAGCAGCCGGGGATTCCCTTATGGCTACACCTTC
CASSRGFPYGYTF
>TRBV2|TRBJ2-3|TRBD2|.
TGTGCCAGCAGGCGGCTAGCGCAAGGGGAGGGGCAGTATTTT
CASRRLAQGEGQYF
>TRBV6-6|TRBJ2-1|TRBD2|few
TGTGCCAGCAGTTTACTCGATGTCTCTGCGGGAGTCCCCCACAATGAGCAGTTCTTC
CASSLLDVSAGVPHNEQFF
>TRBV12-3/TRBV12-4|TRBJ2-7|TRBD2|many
TGTGCCAGCAGTTCCGGGACTAGCGGGAGTTGGGCCTACGAGCAGTACTTC
CASSSGTSGSWAYEQYF
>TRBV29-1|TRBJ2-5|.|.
TGCAGCGTTGAAAGGGGCCTATCAGGCAAAGAGACCCAGTACTTC
CSVERGLSGKETQYF
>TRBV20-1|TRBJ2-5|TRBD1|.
TGCAGTGCGGCAGACAGGGGCATAATGGGCCAGTACTTC
CSAADRGIMGQYF
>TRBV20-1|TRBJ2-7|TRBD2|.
TGCAGTGCTAGGTCCGGACTAGCGGTCCTGTACGAGCAGTACTTC
CSARSGLAVLYEQYF
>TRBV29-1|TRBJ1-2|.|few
TGCAGCGTTGAGATCGGGCCGTGGAATGGCTACACCTTC
CSVEIGPWNGYTF
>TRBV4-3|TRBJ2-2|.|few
TGCGCCAGCAGCCAAGAGGGCAGGGCGGCCGGGGAGCTGTTTTTT
CASSQEGRAAGELFF
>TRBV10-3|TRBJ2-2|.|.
TGTGCCATCAGTGAGTCGAGTTCGGGGACCGGGGAGCTGTTTTTT
CAISESSSGTGELFF
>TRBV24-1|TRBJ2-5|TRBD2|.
TGTGCCACCAGTGATCAGTCAACTAGCGTCGAGACCCAGTACTTC
CATSDQSTSVETQYF
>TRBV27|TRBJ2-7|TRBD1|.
TGTGCCAGCAGCCTGGGACAGGCCCACGAGCAGTACTTC
CASSLGQAHEQYF
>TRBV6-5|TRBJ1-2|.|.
TGTGCCAGCAGTTACACGAGAGGACAGAATGGCTACACCTTC
CASSYTRGQNGYTF
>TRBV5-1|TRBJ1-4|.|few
TGCGCCAGCAGCTTGGCCGGGGTTGGACCGGCTAATGAAAAACTGTTTTTT
CASSLAGVGPANEKLFF